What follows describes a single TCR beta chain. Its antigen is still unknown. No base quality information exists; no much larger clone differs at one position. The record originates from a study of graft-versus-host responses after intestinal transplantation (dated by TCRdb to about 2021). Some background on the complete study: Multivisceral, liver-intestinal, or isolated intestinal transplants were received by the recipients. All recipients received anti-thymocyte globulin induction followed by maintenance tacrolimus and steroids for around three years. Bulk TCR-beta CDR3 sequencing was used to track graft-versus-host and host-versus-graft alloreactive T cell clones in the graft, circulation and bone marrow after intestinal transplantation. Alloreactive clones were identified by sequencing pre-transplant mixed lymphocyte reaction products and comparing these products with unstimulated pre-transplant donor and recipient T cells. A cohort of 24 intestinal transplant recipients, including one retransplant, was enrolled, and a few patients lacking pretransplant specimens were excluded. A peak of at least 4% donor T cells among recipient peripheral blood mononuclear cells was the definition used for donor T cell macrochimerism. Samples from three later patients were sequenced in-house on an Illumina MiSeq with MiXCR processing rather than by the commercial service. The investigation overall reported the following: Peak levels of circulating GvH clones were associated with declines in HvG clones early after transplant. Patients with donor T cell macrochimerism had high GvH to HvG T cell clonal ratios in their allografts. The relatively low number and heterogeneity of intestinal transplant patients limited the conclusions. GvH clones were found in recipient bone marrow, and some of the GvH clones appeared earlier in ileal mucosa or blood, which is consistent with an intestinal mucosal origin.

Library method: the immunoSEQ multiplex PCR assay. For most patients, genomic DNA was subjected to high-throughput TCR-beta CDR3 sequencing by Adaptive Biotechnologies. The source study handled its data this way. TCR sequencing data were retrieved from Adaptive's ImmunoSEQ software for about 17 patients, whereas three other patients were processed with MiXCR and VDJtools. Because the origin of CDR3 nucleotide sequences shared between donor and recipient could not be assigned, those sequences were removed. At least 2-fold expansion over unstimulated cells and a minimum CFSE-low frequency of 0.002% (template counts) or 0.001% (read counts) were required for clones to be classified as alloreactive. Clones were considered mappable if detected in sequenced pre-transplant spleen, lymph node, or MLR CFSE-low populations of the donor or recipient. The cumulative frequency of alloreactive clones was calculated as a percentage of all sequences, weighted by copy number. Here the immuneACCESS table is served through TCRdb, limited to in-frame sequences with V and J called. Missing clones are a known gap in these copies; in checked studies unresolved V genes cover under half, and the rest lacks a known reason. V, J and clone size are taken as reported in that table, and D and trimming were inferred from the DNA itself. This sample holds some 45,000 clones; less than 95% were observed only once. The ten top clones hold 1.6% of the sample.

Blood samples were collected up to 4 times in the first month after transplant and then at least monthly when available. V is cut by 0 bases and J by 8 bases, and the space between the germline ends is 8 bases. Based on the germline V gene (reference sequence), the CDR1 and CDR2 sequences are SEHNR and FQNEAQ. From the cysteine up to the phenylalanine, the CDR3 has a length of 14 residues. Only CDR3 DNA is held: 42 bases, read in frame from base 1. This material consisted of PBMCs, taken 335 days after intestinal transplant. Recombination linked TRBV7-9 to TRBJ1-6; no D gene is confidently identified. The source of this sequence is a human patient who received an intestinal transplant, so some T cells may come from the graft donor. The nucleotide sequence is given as TGTGCCAGCAGCTTAGCGAGAGGCGATTCACCCCTCCACTTT. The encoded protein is CASSLARGDSPLHF. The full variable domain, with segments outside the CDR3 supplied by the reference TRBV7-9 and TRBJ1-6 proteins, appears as DTGVSQNPRHKITKRGQNVTFRCDPISEHNRLYWYRQTLGQGPEFLTYFQNEAQLEKSRLLSDRFSAERPKGSFSTLEIQRTEQGDSAMYLCASSLARGDSPLHFGNGTRLTVT.